This entry features one TCR beta chain sequence. This sample is part of a study of T cell changes during pregnancy in multiple sclerosis. Profiling relied on immunoSEQ multiplex PCR, and the TCRdb table lists in-frame clones only, not all of them. The data contain fewer than 75,000 clones, 80% to 95% of them singletons. This material consisted of peripheral blood, taken in the second trimester of pregnancy. The clonotype was recovered from a female donor with multiple sclerosis, enrolled in a pregnancy study.

The CDR3 bases are TGTGCCAGCAGCGGGGAGGCGGCGGGGTACAATGAGCAGTTCTTC. It codes for CASSGEAAGYNEQFF. The chain recombines TRBV9 with TRBJ2-1; a weak D match, TRBD2 (6 bases). Germline CDR1 is SGDLS and CDR2 is YYNGEE. V was shortened by 3 bases and J by 4 bases, with 14 bases between the two germline ends. This CDR3 has 15 residues.